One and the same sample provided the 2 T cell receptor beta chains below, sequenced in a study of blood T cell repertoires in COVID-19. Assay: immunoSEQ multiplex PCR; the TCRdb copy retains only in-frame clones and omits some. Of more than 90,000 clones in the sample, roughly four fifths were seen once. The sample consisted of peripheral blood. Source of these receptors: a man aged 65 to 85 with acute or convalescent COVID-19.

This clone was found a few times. As DNA, the CDR3 is TGTGCCAGCAGTTCCCTCTGGGGGGAGGTCTATGGCTACACCTTC. Encoded protein: CASSSLWGEVYGYTF. The chain uses TRBV6-5 and TRBJ1-2; possible D gene TRBD1, 5 bases. The germline gives CDR1 MNHEY, CDR2 SVGAGI. Trimming removed 4 bases at V and 4 bases at J, with 16 bases between. The length of the CDR3 is 15 residues.

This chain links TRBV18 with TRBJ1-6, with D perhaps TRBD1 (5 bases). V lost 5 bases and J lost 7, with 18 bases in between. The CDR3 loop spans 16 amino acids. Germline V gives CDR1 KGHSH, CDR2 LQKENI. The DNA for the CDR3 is TGTGCCAGCTCAGCCCGACTAGACAGAGAGAATTCACCCCTCCACTTT. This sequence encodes CASSARLDRENSPLHF.